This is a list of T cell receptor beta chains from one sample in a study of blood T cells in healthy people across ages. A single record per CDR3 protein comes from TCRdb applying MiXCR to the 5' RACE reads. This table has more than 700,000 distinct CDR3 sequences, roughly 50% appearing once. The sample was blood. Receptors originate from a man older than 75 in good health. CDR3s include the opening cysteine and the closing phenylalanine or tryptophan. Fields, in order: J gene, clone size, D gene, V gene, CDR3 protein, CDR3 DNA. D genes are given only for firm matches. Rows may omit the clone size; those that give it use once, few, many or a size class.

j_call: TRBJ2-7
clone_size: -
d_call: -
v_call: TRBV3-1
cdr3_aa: CASSQFRSYEQYF
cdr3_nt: TGTGCCAGCAGCCAATTCCGGTCCTACGAGCAGTACTTC

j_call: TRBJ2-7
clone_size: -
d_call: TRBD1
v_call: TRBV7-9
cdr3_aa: CTSSLKGQGDYEQYF
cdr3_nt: TGTACCAGCAGCTTGAAGGGACAGGGGGACTACGAGCAGTACTTC

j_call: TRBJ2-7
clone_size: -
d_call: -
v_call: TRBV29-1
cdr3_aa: CSRSRDRGNEQYF
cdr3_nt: TGCAGTAGAAGCCGGGACCGGGGTAACGAGCAGTACTTC

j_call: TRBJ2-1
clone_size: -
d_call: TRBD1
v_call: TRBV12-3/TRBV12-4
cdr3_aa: CASSRDRNYNEQFF
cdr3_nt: TGTGCCAGCAGCCGGGACAGGAATTACAATGAGCAGTTCTTC

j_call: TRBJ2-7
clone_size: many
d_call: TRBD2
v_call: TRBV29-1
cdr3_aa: CSVEAGGSSYEQYF
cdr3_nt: TGCAGCGTTGAAGCGGGAGGGAGCTCCTACGAGCAGTACTTC

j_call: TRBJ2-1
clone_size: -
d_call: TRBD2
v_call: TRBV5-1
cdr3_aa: CASSSLAGGSYNEQFF
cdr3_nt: TGCGCCAGCAGCTCCTTAGCGGGAGGGAGCTACAATGAGCAGTTCTTC

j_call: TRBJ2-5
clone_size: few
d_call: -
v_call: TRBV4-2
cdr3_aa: CASSQDDSRQYF
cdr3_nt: TGTGCCAGTAGCCAAGATGACAGCCGGCAGTACTTC

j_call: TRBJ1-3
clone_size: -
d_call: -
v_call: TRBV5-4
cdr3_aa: CASSLPGRGNTIYF
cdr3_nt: TGTGCCAGCAGCCTCCCTGGGCGGGGGAACACCATATATTTT

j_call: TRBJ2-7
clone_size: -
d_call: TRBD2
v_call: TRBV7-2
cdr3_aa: CASSSGLAGGRNEQYF
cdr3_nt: TGTGCCAGCAGCTCGGGACTAGCGGGAGGGAGGAACGAGCAGTACTTC

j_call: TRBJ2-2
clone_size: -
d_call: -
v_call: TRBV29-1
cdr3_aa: CSVVLQRNTGELFF
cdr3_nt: TGCAGCGTTGTCCTCCAGCGGAACACCGGGGAGCTGTTTTTT

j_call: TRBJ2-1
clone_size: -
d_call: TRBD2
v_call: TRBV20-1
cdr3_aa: CSANGLAGTNEQFF
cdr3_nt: TGCAGTGCCAATGGGCTAGCGGGAACCAATGAGCAGTTCTTC

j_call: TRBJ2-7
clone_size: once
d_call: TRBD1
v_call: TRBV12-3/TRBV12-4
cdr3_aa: CASSLLVGQGFYEQYF
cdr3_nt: TGTGCCAGCAGTTTACTAGTTGGACAGGGATTCTACGAGCAGTACTTC

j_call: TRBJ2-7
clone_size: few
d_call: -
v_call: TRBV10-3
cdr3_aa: CAISEITNVRLPSSYEQYF
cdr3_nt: TGTGCCATCAGTGAGATAACAAATGTGCGGCTTCCCAGCTCCTACGAGCAGTACTTC

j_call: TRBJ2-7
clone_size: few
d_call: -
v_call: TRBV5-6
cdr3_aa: CATSLGDEQYF
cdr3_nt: TGTGCCACCTCCCTGGGGGACGAGCAGTACTTC

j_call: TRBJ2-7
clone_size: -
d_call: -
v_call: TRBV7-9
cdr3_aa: CASSGPPGVRATYNEQYF
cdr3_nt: TGTGCCAGCAGCGGCCCCCCTGGGGTCAGGGCCACCTACAATGAGCAGTACTTC

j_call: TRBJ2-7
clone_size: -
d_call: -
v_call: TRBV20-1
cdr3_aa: CSARDPLSVQGQQYF
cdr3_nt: TGCAGTGCTAGAGATCCATTAAGTGTCCAGGGGCAGCAGTACTTC

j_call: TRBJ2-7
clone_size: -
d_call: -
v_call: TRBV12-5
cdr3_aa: CASGHGEVAYEQYF
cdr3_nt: TGTGCTAGTGGTCACGGCGAGGTGGCTTACGAGCAGTACTTC

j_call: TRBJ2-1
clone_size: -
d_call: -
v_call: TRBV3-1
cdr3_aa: CASSQYGVDYNEQFF
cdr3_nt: TGTGCCAGCAGCCAATACGGAGTCGACTACAATGAGCAGTTCTTC

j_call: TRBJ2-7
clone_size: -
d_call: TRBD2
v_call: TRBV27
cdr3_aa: CASSLGRAGANYEQYF
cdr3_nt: TGTGCCAGCAGTTTAGGTCGGGCGGGAGCCAACTACGAGCAGTACTTC

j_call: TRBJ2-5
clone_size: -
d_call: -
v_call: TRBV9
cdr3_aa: CASSDKSGTNYGTQYF
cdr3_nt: TGTGCCAGCAGTGACAAATCCGGGACAAATTACGGGACCCAGTACTTC

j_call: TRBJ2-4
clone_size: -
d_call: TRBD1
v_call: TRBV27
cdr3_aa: CASGGWPGQGGAKNIQYF
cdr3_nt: TGTGCCAGCGGGGGGTGGCCGGGACAGGGGGGAGCCAAAAACATTCAGTACTTC

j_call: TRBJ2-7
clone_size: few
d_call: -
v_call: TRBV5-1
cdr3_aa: CASSLGTPREQYF
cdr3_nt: TGCGCCAGCAGCTTGGGGACCCCTAGGGAGCAGTACTTC

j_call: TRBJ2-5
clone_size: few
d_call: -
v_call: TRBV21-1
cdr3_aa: CASSKRLAGREETQYF
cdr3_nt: TGTGCCAGCAGCAAAAGACTAGCGGGGAGGGAAGAGACCCAGTACTTC

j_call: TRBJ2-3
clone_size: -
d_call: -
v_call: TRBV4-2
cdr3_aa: CASSQERQGTTDTQYF
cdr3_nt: TGTGCCAGCAGCCAAGAACGGCAGGGGACCACAGATACGCAGTATTTT

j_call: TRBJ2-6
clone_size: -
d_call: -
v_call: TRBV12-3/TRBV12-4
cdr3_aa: CASSFASSGANVLTF
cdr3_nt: TGTGCCAGCAGTTTCGCCAGCTCTGGGGCCAACGTCCTGACTTTC

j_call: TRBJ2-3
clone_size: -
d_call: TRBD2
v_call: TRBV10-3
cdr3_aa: CAISGGTSGSFNTQYF
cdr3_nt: TGTGCCATCAGTGGCGGGACTAGCGGGAGTTTTAATACGCAGTATTTT

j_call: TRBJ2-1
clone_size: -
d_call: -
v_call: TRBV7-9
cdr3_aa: CASSLAGQGRYGQFF
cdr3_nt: TGTGCCAGCAGCTTAGCTGGCCAGGGTCGCTATGGGCAGTTCTTC

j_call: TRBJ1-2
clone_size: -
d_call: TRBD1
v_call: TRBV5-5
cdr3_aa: CASQQQGNYGYTF
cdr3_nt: TGTGCCAGCCAACAACAGGGGAACTATGGCTACACCTTC

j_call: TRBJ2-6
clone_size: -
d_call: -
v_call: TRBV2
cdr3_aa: CASNLIPLGGGAGANVLTF
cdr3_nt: TGTGCCAGCAATTTGATCCCCTTGGGGGGAGGTGCTGGGGCCAACGTCCTGACTTTC

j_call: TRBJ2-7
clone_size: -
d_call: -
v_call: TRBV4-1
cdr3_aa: CASSQVVSDAITYEQYF
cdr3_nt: TGCGCCAGCAGCCAAGTGGTTTCGGACGCGATAACCTACGAGCAGTACTTC

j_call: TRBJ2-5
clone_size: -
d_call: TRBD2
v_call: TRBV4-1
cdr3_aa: CASSQDPPGLPVKETQYF
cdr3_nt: TGCGCCAGCAGCCAAGATCCTCCGGGACTACCCGTGAAAGAGACCCAGTACTTC

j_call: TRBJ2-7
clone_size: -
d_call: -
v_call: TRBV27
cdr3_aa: CDSSVSHLFEQYF
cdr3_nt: TGTGACAGCAGTGTATCCCACTTGTTCGAGCAGTACTTC

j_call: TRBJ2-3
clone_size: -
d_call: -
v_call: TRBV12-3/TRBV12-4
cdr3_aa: CASSVDESDAYF
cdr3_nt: TGTGCCAGCAGCGTAGACGAGTCGGACGCGTATTTT

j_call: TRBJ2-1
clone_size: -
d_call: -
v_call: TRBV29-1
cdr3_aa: CSVEGRRGNEQFF
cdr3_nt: TGCAGCGTTGAGGGGAGACGGGGTAATGAGCAGTTCTTC

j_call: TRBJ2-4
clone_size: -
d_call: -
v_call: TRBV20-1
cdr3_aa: CSARGGDLRNIQYF
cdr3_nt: TGCAGTGCTAGAGGCGGGGATCTGAGGAACATTCAGTACTTC

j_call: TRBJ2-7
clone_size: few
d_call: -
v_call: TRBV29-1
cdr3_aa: CSVAQGNSYEQYF
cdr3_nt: TGCAGCGTGGCTCAGGGCAACTCCTACGAGCAGTACTTC

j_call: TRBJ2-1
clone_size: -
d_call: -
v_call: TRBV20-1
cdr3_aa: CSAIMAGRNNEQFF
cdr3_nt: TGCAGTGCTATCATGGCCGGGAGAAACAATGAGCAGTTCTTC

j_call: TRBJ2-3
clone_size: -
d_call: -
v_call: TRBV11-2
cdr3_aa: CASSPIRALSRDAYF
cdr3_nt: TGTGCCAGCAGCCCCATACGGGCCTTGAGCAGAGACGCGTATTTT

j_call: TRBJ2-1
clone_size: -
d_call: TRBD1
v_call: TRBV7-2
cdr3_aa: CASRSNRDRGLNEQFF
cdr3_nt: TGTGCCAGCAGATCTAACCGGGACAGGGGGCTCAATGAGCAGTTCTTC

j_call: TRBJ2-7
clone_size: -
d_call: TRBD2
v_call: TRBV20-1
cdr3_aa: CSVWGGTTSYEQYF
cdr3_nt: TGCAGTGTTTGGGGGGGGACTACCTCCTACGAGCAGTACTTC

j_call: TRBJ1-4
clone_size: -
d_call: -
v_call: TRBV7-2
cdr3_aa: CASSLMAGVDEKLFF
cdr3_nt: TGTGCCAGCAGCTTAATGGCAGGGGTCGACGAAAAACTGTTTTTT

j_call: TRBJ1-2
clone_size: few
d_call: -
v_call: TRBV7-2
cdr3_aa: CASSSRGTLYGYTF
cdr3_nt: TGTGCCAGCAGCTCCCGCGGGACACTCTATGGCTACACCTTC

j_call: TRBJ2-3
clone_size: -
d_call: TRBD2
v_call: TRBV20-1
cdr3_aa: CSARSPTSRGTDTQYF
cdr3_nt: TGCAGTGCTCGGTCGCCGACTAGCCGAGGCACAGATACGCAGTATTTT

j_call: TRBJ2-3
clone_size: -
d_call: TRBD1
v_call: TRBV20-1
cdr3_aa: CSAPRTGGITDTQYF
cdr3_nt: TGCAGTGCTCCCCGGACAGGGGGAATCACAGATACGCAGTATTTT

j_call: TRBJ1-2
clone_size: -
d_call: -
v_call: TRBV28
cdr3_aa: CASSFIGPPGGYTF
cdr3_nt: TGTGCCAGCAGTTTTATCGGCCCGCCGGGAGGCTACACCTTC

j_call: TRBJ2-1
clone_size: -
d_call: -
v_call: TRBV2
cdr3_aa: CASSVLESSYNEQFF
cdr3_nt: TGTGCCAGCAGTGTGCTGGAGAGCTCCTACAATGAGCAGTTCTTC

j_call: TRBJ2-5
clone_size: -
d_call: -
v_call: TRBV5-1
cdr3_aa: CASSNWGGGETQYF
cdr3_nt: TGCGCCAGCAGCAATTGGGGGGGCGGAGAGACCCAGTACTTC

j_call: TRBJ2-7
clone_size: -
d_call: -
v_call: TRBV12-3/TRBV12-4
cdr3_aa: CASSVRGTGYEQYF
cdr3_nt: TGTGCCAGCAGTGTAAGGGGGACGGGCTACGAGCAGTACTTC

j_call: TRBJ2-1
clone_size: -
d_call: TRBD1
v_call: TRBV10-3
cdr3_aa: CAITVGTGLNEQFF
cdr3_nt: TGTGCCATCACCGTAGGGACAGGGCTCAATGAGCAGTTCTTC

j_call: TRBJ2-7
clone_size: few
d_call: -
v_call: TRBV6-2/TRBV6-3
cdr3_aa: CASSSQRPTAYEQYF
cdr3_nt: TGTGCCAGCAGCTCTCAAAGACCGACAGCCTACGAGCAGTACTTC

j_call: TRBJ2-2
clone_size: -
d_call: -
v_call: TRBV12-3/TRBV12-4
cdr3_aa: CASTLKRDTGELFF
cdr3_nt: TGTGCCAGCACTCTTAAACGGGACACCGGGGAGCTGTTTTTT

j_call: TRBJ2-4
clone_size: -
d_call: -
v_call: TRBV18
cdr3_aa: CASSPPPQGRNIQYF
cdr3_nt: TGTGCCAGCTCACCCCCCCCGCAGGGAAGGAACATTCAGTACTTC

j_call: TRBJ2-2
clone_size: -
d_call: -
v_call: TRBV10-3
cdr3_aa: CAHGQARNTGELFF
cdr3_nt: TGTGCCCACGGCCAGGCGAGAAACACCGGGGAGCTGTTTTTT

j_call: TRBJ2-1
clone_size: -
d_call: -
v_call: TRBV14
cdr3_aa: CASSQEVNEQFF
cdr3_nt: TGTGCCAGCAGCCAGGAGGTTAATGAGCAGTTCTTC

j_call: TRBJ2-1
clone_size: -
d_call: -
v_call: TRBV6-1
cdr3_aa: CASRGDPSGHNEQFF
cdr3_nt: TGTGCCAGCAGAGGGGATCCTTCTGGACACAATGAGCAGTTCTTC